The sequence of this TCR beta chain was determined in a study of cytomegalovirus exposure and HLA in healthy donors. This clone was counted between two and nine times. The junction departs from germline at one end; a sequencing error may be responsible. Primers for the PCR totalled 60 Vbeta and 13 Jbeta. TCRdb's table, derived via immunoSEQ multiplex PCR, lists solely in-frame clones and lacks some. The sample shows about 170,000 clones, 70% to 90% of them seen only once. CDR3 length equals 17 residues. Germline CDR1 and CDR2: SEHNR and FQNEAQ (reference sequence). Sequenced sample: PBMCs. The receptor was derived from a woman aged 18-29 years in good health and CMV-seronegative. This sequence joins TRBV7-9 and TRBJ2-7; 11 nucleotides agree with TRBD2. The CDR3 is CSSSLASGTSGTYEQYF. The CDR3 nucleotides are TGTTCCAGCAGCTTAGCCTCTGGGACTAGCGGAACCTACGAGCAGTACTTC.